This passage covers 19 T cell receptor beta chains from one sample sequenced in a study of metastatic and nonmetastatic thyroid tumors. TCRdb reassembled clones from the PCR reads with MiXCR. The sample includes 20,000 to 25,000 clones, 20% to 25% seen only once; the top ten take around 4.6%. Thyroid surgery was performed in patients who had received no treatment beforehand. Material for sequencing was adjacent normal tissue. The origin of the receptors is a female donor with papillary thyroid cancer or a benign thyroid nodule (not recorded which). Some clones in this sample may be carry-over from other donors' samples.

This clone was detected many times. CDR3 DNA sequence: TGTGCCAGCAGCCAGGGCGACAGAGTCTATGGCTACACCTTC. This translates into CASSQGDRVYGYTF. The chain couples TRBV4-2 to TRBJ1-2; possible D gene TRBD1, 5 bases. The germline V gene encodes CDR1 LGHNA and CDR2 YNFKEQ. Trimming pared 3 bases from V and 4 bases from J, leaving 12 bases between. There are 14 residues in the CDR3.

This clone was seen repeatedly, ten times or more. The CDR3 reads CAWSLAGGQSTDTQYF. Written as DNA, the CDR3 is TGTGCCTGGAGCCTAGCGGGAGGGCAGAGCACAGATACGCAGTATTTT. The chain links TRBV30 to TRBJ2-3; 12 bases are shared with TRBD2. V lost 3 bases and J lost 0; bases outside the gene matches: 4. CDR3 length: 16 residues. Germline V CDR1 and CDR2: GTSNPN, SVGIG (reference sequence). The full variable domain, completed using reference TRBV30 and TRBJ2-3, is SQTIHQWPATLVQPVGSPLSLECTVEGTSNPNLYWYRQAAGRGLQLLFYSVGIGQISSEVPQNLSASRPQDRQFILSSKKLLLSDSGFYLCAWSLAGGQSTDTQYFGPGTRLTVL.

Within the sample, this clone is medium-sized. This sequence joins TRBV2 and TRBJ2-7; either TRBD1 or TRBD2 may fit D (5 bases each). Trimming stripped 8 bases from V and 6 bases from J, with 14 bases between. Germline assignment: CDR1 SNHLY and CDR2 FYNNEI. This CDR3 has 12 residues. The CDR3: CASRRDHGEQYF. CDR3 DNA: TGTGCCAGCCGCCGGGACCACGGCGAGCAGTACTTC. Full variable domain (outside the CDR3, taken from reference TRBV2 and TRBJ2-7): EPEVTQTPSHQVTQMGQEVILRCVPISNHLYFYWYRQILGQKVEFLVSFYNNEISEKSEIFDDQFSVERPDGSNFTLKIRSTKLEDSAMYFCASRRDHGEQYFGPGTRLTVT.

This clone was recorded a few times. This rearrangement joins TRBV28 to TRBJ2-3, with 8 bases fitting TRBD2. J lost 0 bases, V lost 4 bases, and 6 bases had no gene match. The CDR3 contains 16 residues. Germline V CDR1 and CDR2: MDHEN, SYDVKM. The CDR3 protein is CASSSTSATSTDTQYF. The CDR3 DNA reads as TGTGCCAGCAGTTCGACTAGCGCTACTAGCACAGATACGCAGTATTTT.

This clone occurred many times. The V call is TRBV9, the J call TRBJ2-3, with no clear D. The CDR3 length is 15 residues. Per germline, CDR1 SGDLS and CDR2 YYNGEE. V dropped 0 bases and J dropped 6 bases, with 14 bases sitting between them. In DNA, the CDR3 is TGTGCCAGCAGCGTAGCGGGTACCCTCGTGGATACGCAGTATTTT. Translated: CASSVAGTLVDTQYF.

The chain is built from TRBV6-2 or TRBV6-3 and TRBJ2-3; D is ambiguous. Germline loops: CDR1 MNHEY, CDR2 SVGEGT. The CDR3 covers 17 residues. The ends were cut back, 2 bases at V and 3 bases at J, with 18 bases in the middle. DNA of the CDR3: TGTGCCAGCAGTTACAATGTCGGCTACCCCTCAACAGATACGCAGTATTTT. Translating gives CASSYNVGYPSTDTQYF.

This clone was detected many times. J is TRBJ2-3 and V is TRBV24-1, with D possibly being TRBD1 (6 bases). This CDR3 region has 12 residues. The germline V gene encodes CDR1 KGHDR and CDR2 SFDVKD. V was shortened by 6 bases and J by 9 bases, with 12 bases between the two germline ends. CDR3 residues: CATSLQGGTQYF. The CDR3 region has the DNA TGTGCCACCAGTCTACAGGGCGGCACGCAGTATTTT.

The table lists this clone with many counts. The chain couples TRBV20-1 to TRBJ1-1; a weak D match, TRBD1 (5 bases). The CDR3 covers 13 residues. The germline V gene encodes CDR1 DFQATT and CDR2 SNEGSKA (reference sequence). Trimming stripped 3 bases from V and 4 bases from J, with 12 bases between. This CDR3 reads CSASLRVLTEAFF. The DNA of the CDR3 is TGCAGTGCTAGTCTCAGGGTTCTCACTGAAGCTTTCTTT.

This clone was found a few times. The chain joins TRBV28 to TRBJ1-2, with D uncertain. This CDR3 has 13 amino acids. V was trimmed by 3 bases and J by 5 bases, leaving 10 bases between them. Looked up from germline, CDR1 is MDHEN and CDR2 is SYDVKM. DNA for the CDR3: TGTGCCAGCAGTTTGTGGTATGGTTATGGCTACACCTTC. It codes for CASSLWYGYGYTF.

The gene calls are TRBV6-1 and TRBJ1-2, with 10 positions matching TRBD1. Trimming cost V 6 bases and J 4 bases; bases outside gene matches: 8. Germline assignment: CDR1 MNHNS and CDR2 SASEGT. This CDR3 contains 15 residues. The CDR3 protein is CASRVQGQGTYGYTF. CDR3 sequence (DNA): TGTGCCAGCAGGGTACAGGGACAGGGGACCTATGGCTACACCTTC.

Details on this clone: The junction and the germline gene differ at one end; a read error may be behind it. For the CDR3, the DNA is TGCAGTGCCGCTAGAGGTGGGGGACGGCTGAACACTGAAGCTTCCTTT. Encoded protein: CSAARGGGRLNTEASF. This rearrangement joins TRBV20-1 to TRBJ1-1; D possibly corresponds to TRBD1 (5 bases). CDR3 length equals 16 residues. CDR1 and CDR2 (germline): DFQATT, SNEGSKA (reference sequence).

The sample holds many counts of this clone. The V and J genes are TRBV6-2 or TRBV6-3 and TRBJ1-5; 9 positions agree with TRBD1. The V and J ends lost 10 bases and 3 bases, in that order; junction bases with no gene match: 7. CDR1 is MNHEY and CDR2 is SVGEGT in the germline V gene. This CDR3 is built from 14 residues. DNA of the CDR3: TGTGCCACCAGAACAGGGGGCCCCAATCAGCCCCAGCATTTT. This gives the protein CATRTGGPNQPQHF.

The chain uses TRBV10-3 and TRBJ1-2; D is undetermined. The CDR3 totals 16 residues. V lost 3 bases, J lost 4 bases, and 18 bases lay in between. Germline V lookup: CDR1 ENHRY, CDR2 SYGVKD. CDR3 sequence reads: CAISDSNLSPTYGYTF. The CDR3, as DNA: TGTGCCATCAGTGATTCGAATCTGTCCCCGACCTATGGCTACACCTTC.

This clone rates as medium-sized. The rearrangement joins TRBV10-1 to TRBJ2-2, with D perhaps matching TRBD2 (5 bases). Deletions cut 6 bases from V and 4 bases from J, with 21 bases between. The CDR3 runs 17 residues. Germline V lookup: CDR1 WNHNN, CDR2 SYGVQD (reference sequence). CDR3 coding DNA: TGCGCCAGCAGGGGCGGGCCTGGGGTTCGAGGCACCGGGGAGCTGTTTTTT. It translates to CASRGGPGVRGTGELFF.

In this sample, this clone is medium-sized. The CDR3 reads CASSYKDPSLGGYTF. The DNA of the CDR3 is TGTGCCAGCAGTTACAAAGATCCCAGTTTGGGTGGCTACACCTTC. The V and J genes are TRBV27 and TRBJ1-2, with D unclear. Germline values: CDR1 MNHEY, CDR2 SMNVEV (reference sequence). V lost 4 bases and J lost 7, with 19 bases in between. The CDR3 extends over 15 amino acids.

This clone was found many times. The chain uses TRBV6-1 and TRBJ1-4; TRBD1 might be the D (5 bases). Trimming cost V 6 bases and J 4 bases, with 15 bases left between them. From germline, CDR1 is MNHNS and CDR2 SASEGT. This CDR3 has 15 residues. CDR3 nucleotides: TGTGCCAGCAGCCGGTGGGAGGGACGTAATGAAAAACTGTTTTTT. The encoded protein is CASSRWEGRNEKLFF.

As concerns this clone: One end of the junction does not line up with germline, which may come from a read error. CDR3 sequence: CSARGGGATNQPQNF. In DNA, the CDR3 is TGCAGTGCTAGAGGGGGTGGGGCCACCAATCAGCCCCAGAATTTT. The chain couples TRBV20-1 to TRBJ1-5; a possible D gene is TRBD1 (5 bases). CDR1 and CDR2 (germline): DFQATT, SNEGSKA (reference sequence). There are 15 residues in the CDR3.

This clone is judged medium-sized. V and J are TRBV20-1 and TRBJ1-1; D might be TRBD1 (5 bases). This CDR3 has 13 amino acids. Trimming left V 7 bases short and J 2 bases short, with 14 bases between. Germline CDR1 DFQATT, CDR2 SNEGSKA (reference sequence). CDR3 in DNA: TGCAGTGTCCCCCTCCAGGGAAACACTGAAGCTTTCTTT. Translated: CSVPLQGNTEAFF.

This clone was seen ten or more times. The rearrangement uses TRBV15 and TRBJ1-2; D is uncertain. Germline V lookup: CDR1 LNHNV, CDR2 YYDKDF (reference sequence). Trimming left V 0 bases short and J 5 bases short, with 13 bases between. This CDR3 has 15 residues. CDR3: CATSREGASSYGYTF. The CDR3 nucleotides are TGTGCCACCAGCAGAGAAGGAGCATCCTCTTATGGCTACACCTTC.